The T cell receptor beta chain described here comes from a study of CD8 T cells in Susac syndrome. CD8+ and CD4+ T cells taken from blood had their TCR beta sequenced. It was treatment-naive patients with stable or active relapsing-remitting disease who made up the multiple sclerosis controls. Negative isolation yielded CD8+ and CD4+ T cells; FACS enriched TEMRA cells. Germline V gene lookup returns CDR1 LNHDA and CDR2 SQIVND (reference sequence). Trimming removed 3 bases from V and 2 bases from J, with 9 bases in between. This CDR3 has 14 amino acids. RNA, at roughly 0.5 to 1 ug, was reverse transcribed with random hexamers. The TCR beta CDR3 was amplified by immunoSEQ multiplex PCR across 54 Vbeta, 13 Jbeta. TCRdb used MiXCR to reprocess the immunoSEQ multiplex PCR reads, holding one entry per CDR3 protein. The sample contains roughly 80,000 distinct CDR3 sequences, 91% of which appear only once.

This receptor was obtained from a human donor with multiple sclerosis. Sequencing was carried out using CD8+ T cells from PBMCs. The V call is TRBV19, the J call TRBJ2-3; D is unclear. CDR3 amino acids: CASSISLATDTQYF. Written as DNA, the CDR3 is TGTGCCAGTAGTATCTCTCTGGCCACAGATACGCAGTATTTT.